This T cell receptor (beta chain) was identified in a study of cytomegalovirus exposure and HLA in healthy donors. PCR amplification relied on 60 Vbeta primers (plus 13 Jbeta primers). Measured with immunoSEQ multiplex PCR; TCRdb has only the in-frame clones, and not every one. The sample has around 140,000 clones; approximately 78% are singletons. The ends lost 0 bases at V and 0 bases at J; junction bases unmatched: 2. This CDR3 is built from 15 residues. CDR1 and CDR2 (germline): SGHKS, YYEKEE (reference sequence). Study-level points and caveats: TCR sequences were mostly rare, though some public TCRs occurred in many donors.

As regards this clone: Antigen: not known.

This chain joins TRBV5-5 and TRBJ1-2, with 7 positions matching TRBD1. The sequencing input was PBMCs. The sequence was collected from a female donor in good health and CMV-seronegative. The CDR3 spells CASSLAGGPNYGYTF. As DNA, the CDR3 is TGTGCCAGCAGCTTGGCAGGGGGTCCTAACTATGGCTACACCTTC.